This entry lists 22 T cell receptor beta chains sequenced from one sample in a study of T cell responses to AZD1222 COVID-19 vaccine. Libraries were prepared by immunoSEQ multiplex PCR; TCRdb keeps only in-frame clonotypes and omits some of them. This sample has fewer than 150,000 clones, with over 75% found just once. The starting material was peripheral blood, obtained 28 days after the second AZD1222 dose. These receptors were taken from an adult who received the AZD1222 COVID-19 vaccine.

The rearrangement uses TRBV3-1 (or the pseudogene TRBV3-2) and TRBJ1-3; the D is unclear. This CDR3 is 11 amino acids long. V was clipped by 1 base and J by 8 bases, with 3 bases between them. From germline, CDR1 is LGHDT and CDR2 YNNKEL (reference sequence). The CDR3: CASSQGHTIYF. The CDR3 DNA reads TGTGCCAGCAGCCAAGGGCACACCATATATTTT.

In nucleotides, the CDR3 is TGTGCCAGCAGCAGCCGGGCGCTACCGAGGCCCCAGCATTTT. Translated, it gives CASSSRALPRPQHF. The V gene is TRBV21-1, the J gene TRBJ1-5. TRBV21-1 is tagged as a pseudogene. This CDR3 is built from 14 residues.

The J gene is TRBJ1-5, the V gene TRBV4-1; 9 positions agree with TRBD1. Germline V gives CDR1 MGHRA, CDR2 YSYEKL. V gave up 0 bases and J gave up 4 bases; unmatched junction bases: 7. The CDR3 covers 17 residues. The CDR3 DNA is TGCGCCAGCAGCCAAGAGCAATCCGGGACAGGGAATCAGCCCCAGCATTTT. This sequence encodes CASSQEQSGTGNQPQHF.

CDR3 sequence reads: CVRTGTENTGELFF. The CDR3 nucleotides are TGTGTCAGAACCGGGACAGAGAACACCGGGGAGCTGTTTTTT. The chain links TRBV7-5 to TRBJ2-2; the table calls TRBD1, which could not be checked here. TRBV7-5 is a pseudogene. This CDR3 contains 14 residues.

The V call is TRBV19, the J call TRBJ1-5; 12 bases line up with TRBD1. With 6 bases clipped from V and 6 bases from J, the junction kept 6 bases outside the gene matches. CDR3 length equals 15 residues. CDR1 is LNHDA, CDR2 SQIVND, per germline (reference sequence). The CDR3 region has the DNA TGTGCCAGTAGACCGGGACAGGGGGCTTCTCAGCCCCAGCATTTT. It encodes CASRPGQGASQPQHF.

This sequence joins TRBV20-1 and TRBJ1-2; D not certain. CDR3 size: 12 residues. V shed 3 bases and J shed 3 bases, with 8 bases lying between them. Germline-derived CDR1 and CDR2 are DFQATT and SNEGSKA (reference sequence). CDR3 nucleotide sequence: TGCAGTGCTAGTGGGGAAGACTATGGCTACACCTTC. Translated, it gives CSASGEDYGYTF.

The gene calls are TRBV11-2 and TRBJ1-3, with 8 bases aligning to TRBD1. CDR1 and CDR2 from the germline V gene are SGHAT and FQNNGV. This CDR3 is built from 16 residues. The V gene end was trimmed by 3 bases and the J gene end by 0 bases; junction bases not matched to a gene: 4. In DNA, the CDR3 is TGTGCCAGCAGCTTGACAGGGGCTAGCTCTGGAAACACCATATATTTT. Residues: CASSLTGASSGNTIYF.

V is TRBV30 and J is TRBJ2-7; a weak D match, TRBD2 (5 bases). The CDR3 is made up of 13 amino acids. Germline values: CDR1 GTSNPN, CDR2 SVGIG (reference sequence). The V gene lost 5 bases and the J gene lost 6 bases, with 17 bases spanning the gap. The CDR3 spells CAWAHFLGGEQYF. In nucleotides, the CDR3 is TGTGCCTGGGCTCACTTCCTCGGAGGCGAGCAGTACTTC.

V and J are TRBV18 and TRBJ2-5, with 11 bases identical to TRBD2. The germline V gene encodes CDR1 KGHSH and CDR2 LQKENI. The V gene end was trimmed by 1 base and the J gene end by 5 bases; junction bases not matched to a gene: 3. This CDR3 comprises 15 residues. CDR3 protein: CASSPLAGGIETQYF. CDR3 coding DNA: TGTGCCAGCTCACCACTAGCGGGAGGGATTGAGACCCAGTACTTC.

The rearrangement links TRBV27 to TRBJ2-7; D remains ambiguous. The CDR3 extends over 14 amino acids. The germline V gene has CDR1 MNHEY and CDR2 SMNVEV (reference sequence). V lost 4 bases and J 6 bases, leaving 16 bases between the germline ends. The CDR3 spells CASSSAKGRVEQYF. In DNA form, the CDR3 reads TGTGCCAGCAGTTCAGCGAAGGGAAGGGTCGAGCAGTACTTC.

The chain carries TRBV19 and TRBJ2-1; D is unclear. Trimming took 5 bases from V and 8 from J, leaving 10 bases between them. Germline CDR1 is LNHDA and CDR2 is SQIVND (reference sequence). This CDR3 is 12 amino acids long. The CDR3 sequence is CASSLPTDEQFF. CDR3 nucleotides: TGTGCCAGTAGTCTCCCCACGGATGAGCAGTTCTTC.

The gene calls are TRBV18 and TRBJ1-4; 7 nucleotides align to TRBD1. There are 15 residues in the CDR3. The germline V gene has CDR1 KGHSH and CDR2 LQKENI. Trimming took 1 base from V and 7 from J; bases not matched to a gene: 6. CDR3 residues: CASSPQRGPGEKLFF. CDR3 in DNA: TGTGCCAGCTCACCACAGAGGGGGCCTGGTGAAAAACTGTTTTTT.

V gene TRBV11-3 combines with J gene TRBJ1-6; 8 nucleotides agree with TRBD1. CDR3 length: 15 residues. Trimming at V came to 4 bases and at J to 7 bases, leaving 6 bases not matched to a gene. From germline, CDR1 is SGHNT and CDR2 YENEEA. The chain's CDR3 is CASSSGTGRNSPLHF. The CDR3 DNA is TGTGCCAGCAGCTCCGGGACAGGACGAAATTCACCCCTCCACTTT. Complete variable domain (other parts from reference TRBV11-3 and TRBJ1-6): EAGVVQSPRYKIIEKKQPVAFWCNPISGHNTLYWYLQNLGQGPELLIRYENEEAVDDSQLPKDRFSAERLKGVDSTLKIQPAELGDSAVYLCASSSGTGRNSPLHFGNGTRLTVT.

The chain uses TRBV3-1 (or the pseudogene TRBV3-2) and TRBJ2-1; 10 bases are a match to TRBD2. The J segment lost 0 bases and the V segment lost 3 bases, leaving 14 bases of the junction unmatched. The CDR3 spans 20 residues. Looked up from germline, CDR1 is LGHDT and CDR2 is YNNKEL (reference sequence). As DNA, the CDR3 is TGTGCCAGCAGCCACGCTACCCGGACTAGCGGCATGAGCTCCTACAATGAGCAGTTCTTC. Translating it yields CASSHATRTSGMSSYNEQFF.

This clone was recorded only once. The V call is TRBV5-1, the J call TRBJ2-3; the match to TRBD2 covers 11 bases. V lost 4 bases and J lost 1; bases outside the gene matches: 5. The CDR3 contains 16 residues. The germline V gene has CDR1 SGHRS and CDR2 YFSETQ. CDR3 sequence: CASSTGTSGRTDTQYF. DNA of the CDR3: TGCGCCAGCAGCACTGGGACTAGCGGACGCACAGATACGCAGTATTTT.

The V and J genes are TRBV5-1 and TRBJ1-1; possible D gene TRBD1, 5 bases. V dropped 4 bases and J dropped 4 bases, with 17 bases sitting between them. Germline CDR1 SGHRS, CDR2 YFSETQ. This CDR3 region has 15 residues. The CDR3 reads CASSNNGARGTEAFF. CDR3 nucleotide sequence: TGCGCCAGCAGCAACAATGGGGCCCGGGGCACTGAAGCTTTCTTT.

This chain's CDR3 is CASLDETQGGELFF. CDR3 nucleotides: TGTGCCAGTTTAGATGAGACCCAGGGCGGGGAGCTGTTTTTT. The chain uses TRBV2 and TRBJ2-2, with TRBD1 as a possible D gene (5 bases). V gave up 9 bases and J gave up 7 bases, with 18 bases separating them. The V gene's germline CDR1 is SNHLY and CDR2 FYNNEI. The CDR3 runs to 14 residues.

This clone was seen a single time. The rearrangement joins TRBV30 to TRBJ2-7; 10 bases map to TRBD2. The CDR3 totals 13 residues. CDR1 is GTSNPN, CDR2 SVGIG, per germline (reference sequence). The J segment lost 4 bases and the V segment lost 7 bases, leaving 7 bases of the junction unmatched. The CDR3 sequence is CALVLAGAYEQYF. The CDR3 DNA follows: TGTGCCTTGGTTCTAGCGGGGGCATACGAGCAGTACTTC.

This clone has more than one count but fewer than ten. This chain uses TRBV12-3 or TRBV12-4 with TRBJ1-1, with a weak D call TRBD1 (5 bases). This CDR3 comprises 13 residues. The V gene lost 3 bases and the J gene lost 4 bases, with 9 bases spanning the gap. The DNA for the CDR3 is TGTGCCAGCAGTTTTGGGGGTGGCACTGAAGCTTTCTTT. Its protein is CASSFGGGTEAFF.

The chain carries TRBV2 and TRBJ2-2; the D gene is possibly TRBD2 (5 bases). The germline V gene encodes CDR1 SNHLY and CDR2 FYNNEI. V was shortened by 7 bases and J by 7 bases, with 22 bases between the two germline ends. The CDR3 consists of 16 residues. In nucleotides, the CDR3 is TGTGCCAGCAATCACCAAACGGTCGGGGTTGGCGGGGAGCTGTTTTTT. Translated, it gives CASNHQTVGVGGELFF.

This sequence joins TRBV2 and TRBJ2-3; weak D call: TRBD1 (6 bases). The CDR3 has 15 amino acids. CDR1 SNHLY and CDR2 FYNNEI come from the germline V gene. V was cut by 5 bases and J by 1 base, with 13 bases left in between. Here the CDR3 reads CASSNPRQGTDTQYF. CDR3 DNA: TGTGCCAGCAGTAACCCAAGACAGGGCACAGATACGCAGTATTTT.

The rearrangement uses TRBV7-9 and TRBJ1-2; D possibly corresponds to TRBD1 (5 bases). CDR3 length: 14 residues. V dropped 4 bases and J dropped 4 bases, with 13 bases sitting between them. Germline CDR1 reads SEHNR; CDR2 reads FQNEAQ (reference sequence). The CDR3 sequence is CASSSRGQLYGYTF. CDR3 bases: TGTGCCAGCAGCTCCCGAGGACAACTCTATGGCTACACCTTC.